This T cell receptor (beta chain) comes out of a study of T-cell reconstitution after alpha-beta-depleted transplantation in children. Between the trimmed V and J ends, which lost 0 bases and 3 bases, there was a span of 11 bases. This CDR3 region has 14 residues. Germline V gene data show CDR1 as SQVTM and CDR2 as ANQGSEA. Details on this clonotype: Antigen: not known.

Findings and limits, study-wide: Expanded graft clones numbering several hundred reportedly gave rise to alpha-beta T cells about two months after transplant.

The authors prepared the TCRbeta library with unique molecular identifiers. TCRdb fed the PCR reads into MiXCR, producing one record per CDR3 protein. The sample consists of approximately 490,000 distinct CDR3 sequences, about 10% of them appearing once. The origin of this receptor is a child aged 2 to 10 with inherited bone marrow failure, due to receive a stem cell transplant. The rearrangement uses TRBV29-1 and TRBJ2-5, with D possibly being TRBD1 or TRBD2 (5 bases each). The sequencing here drew on PBMCs, taken before TCRalphabeta/CD19-depleted stem cell transplant. CDR3: CSVEDRDGEETQYF. CDR3 in DNA: TGCAGCGTTGAAGATCGGGACGGGGAAGAGACCCAGTACTTC.